The 24 T cell receptor beta chains listed next were all sequenced from one sample in a study of molecular identifiers for immune sequencing clone quantification. Using its own MiXCR run on the PCR reads, TCRdb lists one record per CDR3 protein. The repertoire has about half a million distinct CDR3 sequences, over 20% of them found once; the top ten carry more than 0.8%. What was sequenced was naive CD8+ T cells from blood, with Jurkat cell RNA spiked in. Regarding subset: FACS-sorted CD8+CD4-CCR7+CD45RA+ naive T cells. The receptors here all came from a human donor in good health. Some libraries in this study had Jurkat cell RNA spiked in.

A few counts support this clonotype. The gene calls are TRBV20-1 and TRBJ2-2; 9 bases are shared with TRBD2. The CDR3 loop spans 13 amino acids. V shed 5 bases and J 8 bases; nucleotides not matched to a gene: 6. CDR1 and CDR2 (germline): DFQATT, SNEGSKA (reference sequence). CDR3 loop: CSAPKGLAGELFF. CDR3 nucleotide sequence: TGCAGTGCTCCGAAAGGACTAGCGGGGGAGCTGTTTTTT.

This chain uses TRBV4-3 with TRBJ2-7; possibly TRBD1 or TRBD2 for D (5 bases each). Trimming removed 0 bases at V and 0 bases at J, with 12 bases between. CDR3 length: 16 amino acids. CDR1 is LGHNA, CDR2 YSLEER, per germline. The CDR3: CASSQDRAGSSYEQYF. CDR3 nucleotides: TGCGCCAGCAGCCAAGATCGTGCAGGGAGCTCCTACGAGCAGTACTTC.

This clonotype was seen at least ten times. V is TRBV13 and J is TRBJ1-2; D is undetermined. The CDR3 runs 15 residues. Looked up from germline, CDR1 is PRHDT and CDR2 is FYEKMQ (reference sequence). V lost 2 bases and J lost 0, with 10 bases in between. In nucleotides, the CDR3 is TGTGCCAGCAGCTTAAAGGGCGGCACTAACTATGGCTACACCTTC. Translating gives CASSLKGGTNYGYTF.

As for this clonotype: A single base separates this from a much larger clone, so it may be a read error. The chain employs TRBV5-3 and TRBJ2-3; D is possibly TRBD2 (6 bases). TRBV5-3 is known as an ORF, though its function is uncertain. CDR3 length equals 16 residues. V was pared by 8 bases and J by 6 bases, with 25 bases between. The CDR3 sequence is CASSFPGLQILDTQYF. CDR3 in DNA: TGTGCCAGCAGTTTCCCGGGACTGCAAATCCTCGATACGCAGTATTTT.

This clonotype has ten or more counts. The V and J genes are TRBV7-9 and TRBJ2-3; 11 bases fit TRBD2. Per germline, CDR1 SEHNR and CDR2 FQNEAQ (reference sequence). The CDR3 length is 16 residues. V trimming: 8 bases; J trimming: 1 base; junction bases outside the gene matches: 8. CDR3 in amino acids: CASDVLAGVGTDTQYF. CDR3 in DNA: TGTGCCAGCGACGTACTAGCGGGAGTCGGCACAGATACGCAGTATTTT. Based on the CDR3 plus reference TRBV7-9 and TRBJ2-3, the full variable domain is DTGVSQNPRHKITKRGQNVTFRCDPISEHNRLYWYRQTLGQGPEFLTYFQNEAQLEKSRLLSDRFSAERPKGSFSTLEIQRTEQGDSAMYLCASDVLAGVGTDTQYFGPGTRLTVL.

This clonotype was observed a few times. The chain has TRBV4-3 and TRBJ2-7; 9 bases align to TRBD1. V shed 3 bases, J shed 0 bases, and the junction held 6 bases outside the gene matches. This CDR3 has 16 amino acids. The germline V gene has CDR1 LGHNA and CDR2 YSLEER. The CDR3 spells CASSQTWDRVSYEQYF. In DNA form, the CDR3 reads TGCGCCAGCAGCCAGACTTGGGACAGGGTCTCCTACGAGCAGTACTTC.

This chain uses TRBV11-2 with TRBJ2-1, with 7 bases aligning to TRBD1. The CDR3 is 15 residues long. V shed 4 bases, J shed 0 bases, and the junction held 3 bases outside the gene matches. In germline, CDR1 is SGHAT, CDR2 FQNNGV. The CDR3 DNA follows: TGTGCCAGCAGCTCAACAGGGGCCTCCTACAATGAGCAGTTCTTC. Amino acids: CASSSTGASYNEQFF.

This clonotype was seen repeatedly, ten times or more. This rearrangement joins TRBV4-3 to TRBJ2-7; 8 bases line up with TRBD1. V lost 3 bases and J lost 5; bases outside the gene matches: 9. Per germline, CDR1 LGHNA and CDR2 YSLEER. The CDR3 consists of 15 residues. The CDR3 spells CASSQAGGGINEQYF. As DNA, the CDR3 is TGCGCCAGCAGCCAGGCAGGGGGCGGAATAAACGAGCAGTACTTC.

In this sample, this clonotype turned up many times. The chain joins TRBV29-1 to TRBJ2-1; tentative D call: TRBD2 (5 bases). CDR1 is SQVTM and CDR2 is ANQGSEA in the germline V gene. This CDR3 contains 12 residues. V dropped 4 bases and J dropped 3 bases, with 7 bases sitting between them. CDR3 protein: CSVVGSYNEQFF. CDR3 in DNA: TGCAGCGTTGTAGGGAGCTACAATGAGCAGTTCTTC.

This clonotype was counted between two and nine times. The chain combines TRBV6-2 or TRBV6-3 with TRBJ2-1; TRBD1 might be the D (5 bases). The V end was cut by 2 bases, the J end by 9 bases, with 17 bases between. CDR1 and CDR2 (germline): MNHEY, SVGEGT. The CDR3 runs 15 residues. The CDR3 sequence is CASSYLRQPIGEQFF. The CDR3 DNA sequence: TGTGCCAGCAGTTACCTTAGACAGCCGATAGGTGAGCAGTTCTTC.

The V call is TRBV7-6, the J call TRBJ2-1, with 10 bases fitting TRBD2. J lost 9 bases, V lost 0 bases, and 11 bases had no gene match. Germline V gives CDR1 SGHVS, CDR2 FNYEAQ. The CDR3 is 17 residues long. The CDR3 region is CASSLARGAGGPGEQFF. CDR3 DNA sequence: TGTGCCAGCAGCTTAGCGCGGGGAGCGGGGGGGCCCGGTGAGCAGTTCTTC.

The genes are TRBV6-5 and TRBJ1-1; possibly TRBD1 for D (5 bases). This CDR3 comprises 15 residues. Germline CDR1 reads MNHEY; CDR2 reads SVGAGI. V lost 7 bases and J 4 bases, leaving 19 bases between the germline ends. CDR3 loop: CASNYASGPGTEAFF. CDR3 in DNA: TGTGCCAGCAATTATGCCTCAGGGCCGGGCACTGAAGCTTTCTTT.

This clonotype was picked up many times. This chain links TRBV5-1 with TRBJ1-1; possibly TRBD1 for D (5 bases). This CDR3 comprises 16 residues. Trimming removed 4 bases from V and 0 bases from J, with 16 bases in between. The germline V gene encodes CDR1 SGHRS and CDR2 YFSETQ. The CDR3 loop is CASSLGGEFMNTEAFF. CDR3 bases: TGCGCCAGCAGCCTTGGGGGAGAGTTCATGAACACTGAAGCTTTCTTT.

The chain couples TRBV4-2 to TRBJ2-1; D gene uncertain. The V end was cut by 4 bases, the J end by 1 base, with 11 bases between. This CDR3 spans 15 amino acids. Germline V gives CDR1 LGHNA, CDR2 YNFKEQ. CDR3 residues: CASSPPGASYNEQFF. CDR3 coding DNA: TGTGCCAGCAGCCCCCCTGGCGCATCCTACAATGAGCAGTTCTTC.

The chain links TRBV4-1 to TRBJ2-2; 8 positions match TRBD2. V trimming: 0 bases; J trimming: 4 bases; junction bases outside the gene matches: 10. Germline V gene data show CDR1 as MGHRA and CDR2 as YSYEKL. This CDR3 region has 18 residues. The CDR3 loop is CASSQDPPGGPSTGELFF. The CDR3 nucleotides are TGCGCCAGCAGCCAAGACCCTCCGGGGGGGCCGAGCACCGGGGAGCTGTTTTTT.

This clonotype appeared many times. This CDR3 is CSAIFPPANEKLFF. CDR3 DNA: TGCAGCGCCATCTTCCCACCGGCTAATGAAAAACTGTTTTTT. The rearrangement links TRBV29-1 to TRBJ1-4; D call uncertain. This CDR3 spans 14 amino acids. Germline V gene lookup returns CDR1 SQVTM and CDR2 ANQGSEA. V was shortened by 7 bases and J by 3 bases, with 15 bases between the two germline ends.

The rearrangement joins TRBV15 to TRBJ2-3; 10 bases are a match to TRBD2. This CDR3 has 18 amino acids. Trimming at V came to 1 base and at J to 2 bases, leaving 9 bases not matched to a gene. From germline, CDR1 is LNHNV and CDR2 YYDKDF (reference sequence). The CDR3 DNA reads TGTGCCACCAGCAGAGCTAGGCAGCGGGGGGGCCTCACAGATACGCAGTATTTT. It encodes CATSRARQRGGLTDTQYF.

This clonotype was seen more than once but under ten times. One base away lies a much larger clone, so this may be a sequencing read error. This rearrangement joins TRBV29-1 to TRBJ2-7; 15 bases match TRBD2. Germline-derived CDR1 and CDR2 are SQVTM and ANQGSEA. This CDR3 is built from 13 residues. The chain's CDR3 is CSGGLAGGSEQHF. Written as DNA, the CDR3 is TGCAGCGGGGGACTAGCGGGAGGATCCGAGCAGCACTTC.

The chain uses TRBV11-2 and TRBJ1-1, with TRBD1 as a possible D gene (6 bases). The CDR3 has 14 amino acids. The germline V and J ends were trimmed by 6 bases and 0 bases, with 11 bases remaining between them. CDR1 is SGHAT and CDR2 is FQNNGV in the germline V gene. The CDR3 loop reads CASRTGFMNTEAFF. The CDR3, as DNA: TGTGCCAGCAGAACAGGGTTCATGAACACTGAAGCTTTCTTT.

The chain combines TRBV20-1 with TRBJ2-5, with 11 bases aligning to TRBD2. The ends lost 5 bases at V and 1 base at J; junction bases unmatched: 15. The CDR3 spans 18 residues. Germline CDR1 and CDR2: DFQATT and SNEGSKA (reference sequence). Here the CDR3 DNA reads TGCAGTGCTTCTCCGTTAGCGGGGGGGCCCTTATCCCAAGAGACCCAGTACTTC. This sequence encodes CSASPLAGGPLSQETQYF.

This clonotype appeared a few times. V is TRBV28 and J is TRBJ1-5; tentatively, D is TRBD1 (6 bases). There are 17 residues in the CDR3. V lost 5 bases, J lost 0 bases, and 17 bases lay in between. Germline V gives CDR1 MDHEN, CDR2 SYDVKM. DNA for the CDR3: TGTGCCAGCAGTCCCCAGGGGAGCTGGTATAGCAATCAGCCCCAGCATTTT. Translated: CASSPQGSWYSNQPQHF.

As concerns this clonotype: Germline and junction disagree at one end, which may indicate a read error. V is TRBV7-2 and J is TRBJ2-1, with TRBD2 identical over 9 bases. The CDR3 is 18 residues long. Germline assignment: CDR1 SGHTA and CDR2 FQGNSA. The CDR3 region is CASSLAVAGVSSHNEQFF. The CDR3 region has the DNA TGTGCCAGCAGCTTAGCGGTAGCGGGAGTGAGCTCCCACAATGAGCAGTTCTTC.

To note about this clonotype: At one boundary the junction diverges from the germline segment, which might be a read error. This chain uses TRBV5-3 with TRBJ2-7, with D uncertain. TRBV5-3 is annotated as an ORF whose role is uncertain. CDR3 length: 17 amino acids. The CDR3: CASSLGAGALGSYEQYF. CDR3 nucleotide sequence: TGTGCCAGCAGCTTGGGCGCCGGCGCTTTAGGATCCTACGAGCAGTACTTC.

Only a few counts were recorded for this clonotype. V is TRBV4-3 and J is TRBJ1-5; D possibly corresponds to TRBD1 (5 bases). The germline V and J ends were trimmed by 4 bases and 0 bases, with 16 bases remaining between them. The CDR3 runs 17 residues. The germline gives CDR1 LGHNA, CDR2 YSLEER. CDR3 in amino acids: CASSPGAIGISNQPQHF. The CDR3 DNA sequence: TGCGCCAGCAGCCCTGGGGCGATTGGTATTAGCAATCAGCCCCAGCATTTT.